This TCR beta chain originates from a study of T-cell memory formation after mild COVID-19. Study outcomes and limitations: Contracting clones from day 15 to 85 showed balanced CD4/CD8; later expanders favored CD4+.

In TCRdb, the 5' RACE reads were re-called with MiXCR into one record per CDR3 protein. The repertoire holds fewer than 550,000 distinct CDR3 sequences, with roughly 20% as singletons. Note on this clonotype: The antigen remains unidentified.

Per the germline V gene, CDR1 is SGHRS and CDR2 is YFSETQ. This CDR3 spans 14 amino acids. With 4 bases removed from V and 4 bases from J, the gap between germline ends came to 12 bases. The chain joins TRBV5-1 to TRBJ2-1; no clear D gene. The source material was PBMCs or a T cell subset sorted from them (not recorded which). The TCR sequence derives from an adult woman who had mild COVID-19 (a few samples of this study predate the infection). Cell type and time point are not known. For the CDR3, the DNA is TGCGCCAGCAGCCCACCCGTGGGGTACAATGAGCAGTTCTTC. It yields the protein CASSPPVGYNEQFF. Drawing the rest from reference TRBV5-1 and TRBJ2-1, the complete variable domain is KAGVTQTPRYLIKTRGQQVTLSCSPISGHRSVSWYQQTPGQGLQFLFEYFSETQRNKGNFPGRFSGRQFSNSRSEMNVSTLELGDSALYLCASSPPVGYNEQFFGPGTRLTVL.